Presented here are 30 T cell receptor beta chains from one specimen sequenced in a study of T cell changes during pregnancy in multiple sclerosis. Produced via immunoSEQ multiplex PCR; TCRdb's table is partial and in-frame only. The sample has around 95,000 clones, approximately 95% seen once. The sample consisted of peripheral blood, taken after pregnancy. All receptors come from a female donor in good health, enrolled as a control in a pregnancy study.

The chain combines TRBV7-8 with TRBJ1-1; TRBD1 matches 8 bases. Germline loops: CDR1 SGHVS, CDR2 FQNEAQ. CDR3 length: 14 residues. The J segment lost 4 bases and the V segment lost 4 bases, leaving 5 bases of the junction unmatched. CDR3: CASSSYRGATEAFF. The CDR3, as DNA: TGTGCCAGCAGCTCGTACAGGGGGGCCACTGAAGCTTTCTTT.

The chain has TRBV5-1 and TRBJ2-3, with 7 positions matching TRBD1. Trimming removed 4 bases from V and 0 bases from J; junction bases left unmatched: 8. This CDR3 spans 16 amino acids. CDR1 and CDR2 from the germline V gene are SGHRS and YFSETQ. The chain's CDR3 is CASSPWDSPSTDTQYF. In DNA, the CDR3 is TGCGCCAGCAGCCCCTGGGACAGTCCTAGCACAGATACGCAGTATTTT.

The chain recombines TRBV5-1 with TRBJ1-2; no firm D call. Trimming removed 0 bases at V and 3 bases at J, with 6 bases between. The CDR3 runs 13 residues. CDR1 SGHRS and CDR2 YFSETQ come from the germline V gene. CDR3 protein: CASSLDTDYGYTF. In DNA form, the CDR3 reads TGCGCCAGCAGCTTGGACACCGACTATGGCTACACCTTC.

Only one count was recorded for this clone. Here the CDR3 DNA reads TGTGCCAGCAGCTTGGGGGGGAACGGAGGGAATGAGCAGTTCTTC. This gives the protein CASSLGGNGGNEQFF. J is TRBJ2-1 and V is TRBV5-4; D is perhaps TRBD2 (6 bases). The CDR3 consists of 15 residues. Germline values: CDR1 SGHNT, CDR2 YYREEE (reference sequence). V was clipped by 0 bases and J by 7 bases, with 14 bases between them. The variable domain in full, completed from reference TRBV5-4 and TRBJ2-1, reads ETGVTQSPTHLIKTRGQQVTLRCSSQSGHNTVSWYQQALGQGPQFIFQYYREEENGRGNFPPRFSGLQFPNYSSELNVNALELDDSALYLCASSLGGNGGNEQFFGPGTRLTVL.

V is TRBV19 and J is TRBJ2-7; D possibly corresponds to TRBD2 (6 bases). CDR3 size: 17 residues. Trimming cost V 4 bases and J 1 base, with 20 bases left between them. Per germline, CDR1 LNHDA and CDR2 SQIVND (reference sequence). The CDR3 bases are TGTGCCAGTAGTAGCACTACGGGGGACGGAATATCCTACGAGCAGTACTTC. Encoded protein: CASSSTTGDGISYEQYF.

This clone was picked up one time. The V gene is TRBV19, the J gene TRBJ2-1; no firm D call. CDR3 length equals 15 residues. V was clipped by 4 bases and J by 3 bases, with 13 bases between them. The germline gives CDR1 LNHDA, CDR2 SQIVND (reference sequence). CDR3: CASSTGQILYNEQFF. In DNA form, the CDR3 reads TGTGCCAGTAGTACGGGTCAAATTCTCTACAATGAGCAGTTCTTC.

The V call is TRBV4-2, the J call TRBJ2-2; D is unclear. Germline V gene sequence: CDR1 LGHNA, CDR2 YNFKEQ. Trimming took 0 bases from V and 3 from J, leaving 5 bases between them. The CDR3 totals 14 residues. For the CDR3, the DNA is TGTGCCAGCAGCCAAGATCTTCACACCGGGGAGCTGTTTTTT. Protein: CASSQDLHTGELFF.

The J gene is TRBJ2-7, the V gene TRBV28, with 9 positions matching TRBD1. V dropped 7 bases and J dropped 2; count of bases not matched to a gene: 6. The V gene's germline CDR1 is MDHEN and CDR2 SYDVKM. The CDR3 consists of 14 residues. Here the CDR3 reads CASTRQGVTYEQYF. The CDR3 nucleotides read TGTGCCAGCACCCGACAGGGGGTCACCTACGAGCAGTACTTC.

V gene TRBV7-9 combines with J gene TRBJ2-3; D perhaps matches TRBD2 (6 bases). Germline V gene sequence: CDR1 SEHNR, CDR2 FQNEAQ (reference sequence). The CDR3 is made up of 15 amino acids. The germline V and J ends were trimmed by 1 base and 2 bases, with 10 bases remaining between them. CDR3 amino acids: CASSLDRTNTDTQYF. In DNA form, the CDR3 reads TGTGCCAGCAGCTTAGATCGGACTAACACAGATACGCAGTATTTT.

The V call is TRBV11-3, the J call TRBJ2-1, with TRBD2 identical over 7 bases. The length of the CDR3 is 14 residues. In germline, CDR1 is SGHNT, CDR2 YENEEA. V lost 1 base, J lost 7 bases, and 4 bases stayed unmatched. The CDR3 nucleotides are TGTGCCAGCAGCTTAGCGGGGGGTGTGAATGAGCAGTTCTTC. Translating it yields CASSLAGGVNEQFF.

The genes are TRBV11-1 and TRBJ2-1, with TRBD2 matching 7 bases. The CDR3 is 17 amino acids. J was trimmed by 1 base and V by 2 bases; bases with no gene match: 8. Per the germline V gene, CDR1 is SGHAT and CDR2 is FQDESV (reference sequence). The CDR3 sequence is CASSLSWREFSYNEQFF. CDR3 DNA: TGTGCCAGCAGCTTATCTTGGCGGGAGTTTTCCTACAATGAGCAGTTCTTC.

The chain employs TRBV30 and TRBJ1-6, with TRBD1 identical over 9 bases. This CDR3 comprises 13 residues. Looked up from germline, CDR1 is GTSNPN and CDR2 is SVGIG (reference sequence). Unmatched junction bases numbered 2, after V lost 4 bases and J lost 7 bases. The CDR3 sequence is CAWIDRGNSPLHF. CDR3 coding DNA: TGTGCCTGGATAGACAGGGGGAATTCACCCCTCCACTTT.

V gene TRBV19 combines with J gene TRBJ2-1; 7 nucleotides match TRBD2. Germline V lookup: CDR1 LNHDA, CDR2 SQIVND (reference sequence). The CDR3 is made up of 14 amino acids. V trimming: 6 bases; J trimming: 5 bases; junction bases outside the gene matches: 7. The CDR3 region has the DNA TGTGCCAGTAGGGCCGGGGGGAATAACAATGAGCAGTTCTTC. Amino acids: CASRAGGNNNEQFF. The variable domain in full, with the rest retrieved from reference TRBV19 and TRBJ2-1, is DGGITQSPKYLFRKEGQNVTLSCEQNLNHDAMYWYRQDPGQGLRLIYYSQIVNDFQKGDIAEGYSVSREKKESFPLTVTSAQKNPTAFYLCASRAGGNNNEQFFGPGTRLTVL.

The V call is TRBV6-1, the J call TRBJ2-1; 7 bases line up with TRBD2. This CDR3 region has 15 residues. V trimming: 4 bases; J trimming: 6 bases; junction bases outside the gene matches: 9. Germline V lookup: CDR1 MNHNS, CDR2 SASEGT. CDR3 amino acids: CASSGGGLGGNEQFF. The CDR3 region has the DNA TGTGCCAGCAGTGGGGGGGGATTGGGAGGCAATGAGCAGTTCTTC.

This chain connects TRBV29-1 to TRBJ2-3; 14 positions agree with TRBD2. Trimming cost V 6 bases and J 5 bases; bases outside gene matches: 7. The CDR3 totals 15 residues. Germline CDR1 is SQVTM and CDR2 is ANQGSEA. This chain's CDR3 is CSVGTSGSGGDTQYF. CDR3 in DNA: TGCAGCGTCGGGACTAGCGGGAGTGGGGGAGATACGCAGTATTTT.

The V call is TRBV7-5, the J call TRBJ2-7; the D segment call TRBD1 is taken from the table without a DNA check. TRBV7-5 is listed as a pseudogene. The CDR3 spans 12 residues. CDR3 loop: CVRNSASYEQYF. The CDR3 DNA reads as TGTGTCAGAAACAGTGCGTCCTACGAGCAGTACTTC.

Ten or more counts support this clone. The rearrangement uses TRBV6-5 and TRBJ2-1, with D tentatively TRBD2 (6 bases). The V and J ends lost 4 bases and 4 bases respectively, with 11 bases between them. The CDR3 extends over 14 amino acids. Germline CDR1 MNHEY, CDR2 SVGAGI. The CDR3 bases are TGTGCCAGCAGTTCGGTGGGGGGTTACAATGAGCAGTTCTTC. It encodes CASSSVGGYNEQFF.

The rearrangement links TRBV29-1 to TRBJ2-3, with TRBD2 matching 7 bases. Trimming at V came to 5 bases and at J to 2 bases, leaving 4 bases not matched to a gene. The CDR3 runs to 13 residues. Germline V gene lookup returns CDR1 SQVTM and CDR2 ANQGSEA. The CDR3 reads CSVRGSLTDTQYF. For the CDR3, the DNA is TGCAGCGTTCGCGGGAGTCTCACAGATACGCAGTATTTT.

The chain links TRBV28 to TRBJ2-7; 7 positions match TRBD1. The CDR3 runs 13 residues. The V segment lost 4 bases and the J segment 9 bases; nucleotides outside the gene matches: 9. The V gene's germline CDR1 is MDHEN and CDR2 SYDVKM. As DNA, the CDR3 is TGTGCCAGCAGTTCGGGACAGATCTCTCGGCAGTACTTC. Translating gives CASSSGQISRQYF. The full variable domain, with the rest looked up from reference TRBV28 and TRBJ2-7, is DVKVTQSSRYLVKRTGEKVFLECVQDMDHENMFWYRQDPGLGLRLIYFSYDVKMKEKGDIPEGYSVSREKKERFSLILESASTNQTSMYLCASSSGQISRQYFGPGTRLTVT.

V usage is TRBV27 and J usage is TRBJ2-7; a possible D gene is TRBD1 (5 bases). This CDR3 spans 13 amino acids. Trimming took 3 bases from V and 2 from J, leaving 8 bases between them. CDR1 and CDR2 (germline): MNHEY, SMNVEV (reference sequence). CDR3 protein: CASSLTATYEQYF. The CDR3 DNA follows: TGTGCCAGCAGTTTGACAGCTACCTACGAGCAGTACTTC.

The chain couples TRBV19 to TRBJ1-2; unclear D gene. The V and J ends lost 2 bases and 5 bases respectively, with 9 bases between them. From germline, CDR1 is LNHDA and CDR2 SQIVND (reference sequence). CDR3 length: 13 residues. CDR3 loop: CASSINGGYGYTF. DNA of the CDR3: TGTGCCAGTAGTATAAACGGCGGGTATGGCTACACCTTC.

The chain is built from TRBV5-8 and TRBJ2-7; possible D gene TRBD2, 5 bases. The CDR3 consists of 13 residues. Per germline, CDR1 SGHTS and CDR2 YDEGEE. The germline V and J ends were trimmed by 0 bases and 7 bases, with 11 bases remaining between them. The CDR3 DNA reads TGTGCCAGCAGCTTGGAACCGGGATTGGAGCAGTACTTC. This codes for CASSLEPGLEQYF.

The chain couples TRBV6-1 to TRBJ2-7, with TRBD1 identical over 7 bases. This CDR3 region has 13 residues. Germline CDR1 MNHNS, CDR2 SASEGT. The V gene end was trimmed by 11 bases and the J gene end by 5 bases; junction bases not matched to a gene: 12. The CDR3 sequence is CASRGEGGHEQYF. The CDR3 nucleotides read TGTGCCTCCAGGGGCGAAGGGGGCCACGAGCAGTACTTC.

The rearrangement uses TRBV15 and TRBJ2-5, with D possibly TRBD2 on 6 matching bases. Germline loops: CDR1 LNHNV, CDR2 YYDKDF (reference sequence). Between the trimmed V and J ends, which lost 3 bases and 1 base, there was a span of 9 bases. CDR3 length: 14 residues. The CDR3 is CATSREGLQETQYF. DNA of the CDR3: TGTGCCACCAGCAGGGAGGGGCTCCAAGAGACCCAGTACTTC.

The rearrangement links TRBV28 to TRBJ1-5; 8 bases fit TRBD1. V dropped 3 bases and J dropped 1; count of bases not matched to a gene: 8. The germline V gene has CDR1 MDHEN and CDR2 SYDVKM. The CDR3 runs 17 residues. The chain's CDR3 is CASSFGAGGRSNQPQHF. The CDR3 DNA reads TGTGCCAGCAGTTTTGGGGCAGGGGGCCGGAGCAATCAGCCCCAGCATTTT.

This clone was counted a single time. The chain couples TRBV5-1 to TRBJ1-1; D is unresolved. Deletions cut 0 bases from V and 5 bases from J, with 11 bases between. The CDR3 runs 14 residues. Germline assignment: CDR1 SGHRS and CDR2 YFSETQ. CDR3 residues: CASSLGFGRTEAFF. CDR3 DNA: TGCGCCAGCAGCTTGGGTTTTGGGAGGACTGAAGCTTTCTTT.

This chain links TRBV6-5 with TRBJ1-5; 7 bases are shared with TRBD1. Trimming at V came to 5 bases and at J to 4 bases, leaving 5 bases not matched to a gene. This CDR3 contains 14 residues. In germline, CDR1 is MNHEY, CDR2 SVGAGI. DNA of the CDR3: TGTGCCAGCAGTAACCGGGACAGTAATCAGCCCCAGCATTTT. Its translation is CASSNRDSNQPQHF.

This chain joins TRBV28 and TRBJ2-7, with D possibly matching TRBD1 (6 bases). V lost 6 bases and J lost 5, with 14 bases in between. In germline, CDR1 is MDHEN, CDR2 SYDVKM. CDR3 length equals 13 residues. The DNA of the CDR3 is TGTGCCAGCAGCCCAGGGGTTGCCCACGAGCAGTACTTC. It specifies CASSPGVAHEQYF.

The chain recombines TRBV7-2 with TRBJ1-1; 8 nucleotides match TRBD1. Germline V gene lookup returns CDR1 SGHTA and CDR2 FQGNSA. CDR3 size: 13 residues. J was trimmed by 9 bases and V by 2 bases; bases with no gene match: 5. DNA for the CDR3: TGTGCCAGCAGCTTACCCGCAGGGGGCCAAGCTTTCTTT. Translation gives CASSLPAGGQAFF. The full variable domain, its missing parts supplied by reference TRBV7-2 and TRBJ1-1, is GAGVSQSPSNKVTEKGKDVELRCDPISGHTALYWYRQSLGQGLEFLIYFQGNSAPDKSGLPSDRFSAERTGGSVSTLTIQRTQQEDSAVYLCASSLPAGGQAFFGQGTRLTVV.

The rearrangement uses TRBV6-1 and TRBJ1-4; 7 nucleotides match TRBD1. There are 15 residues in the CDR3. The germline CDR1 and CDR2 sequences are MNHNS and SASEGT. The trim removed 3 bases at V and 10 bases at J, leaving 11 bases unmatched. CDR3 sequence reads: CASSEQGGGRVKLFF. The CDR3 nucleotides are TGTGCCAGCAGTGAGCAAGGGGGCGGTCGTGTAAAACTGTTTTTT.